A single sample is the source of the 23 T cell receptor beta chains below, sequenced in a study of CXCR3-negative and CXCR3-positive naive CD8 T cells (dated by TCRdb to between 2018 and 2021). Overall study results and their limits: Compared with CXCR3-negative naive cells, CXCR3-positive naive cells had TRB CDR3s with higher hydrophobicity (lower Kidera factor 4), lower energy, and higher strength and volume indices.

The sequencer listed for this sample is NextSeq 550. The Human TCR Profiling Kit (MiLaboratory) was used to make UMI-labeled 5' RACE TRB cDNA libraries. After the reads were reprocessed by TCRdb, one entry was made per CDR3 protein sequence, with no DNA. This sample's table lists tens of thousands of distinct CDR3 sequences. The top ten clonotypes cover 0.5% to 0.55% of the sample. These receptors have no known antigen. The sequenced sample consisted of naive CXCR3+ CD8+ T cells from blood. What this sample's cell subset or site label stands for: CD45RO-CCR7+CD27+CD95- naive CD8+ T cells expressing CXCR3 (TNR3+). Receptors were obtained from a human donor in good health. Some clones in this sample may be carry-over from other donors' samples.

V is TRBV20-1 and J is TRBJ1-4. This CDR3 comprises 13 residues. Germline CDR1 DFQATT, CDR2 SNEGSKA (reference sequence). This CDR3 is CSALRPTNEKLFF.

The CDR3 loop is CATSKGTGDGYTF. The chain combines TRBV15 with TRBJ1-2; the D call from TCRdb, TRBD1, cannot be confirmed without DNA. Looked up from germline, CDR1 is LNHNV and CDR2 is YYDKDF (reference sequence). The CDR3 length is 13 residues.

This rearrangement joins TRBV19 to TRBJ2-2. Germline CDR1 reads LNHDA; CDR2 reads SQIVND (reference sequence). This CDR3 contains 12 residues. The chain's CDR3 is CASQENTGELFF.

The chain uses TRBV27 and TRBJ2-1; TCRdb indicates TRBD1, and absent DNA this call remains unverified. The CDR3 runs 15 residues. CDR1 and CDR2 from the germline V gene are MNHEY and SMNVEV (reference sequence). CDR3 protein: CASSPPRTGGDEQFF.

This chain joins TRBV7-2 and TRBJ1-1. The CDR3 consists of 13 residues. Germline lookup yields CDR1 SGHTA and CDR2 FQGNSA. CDR3 sequence reads: CASSLPGYTEAFF.

The chain is built from TRBV24-1 and TRBJ1-4; with no DNA, the TCRdb D assignment of TRBD1 cannot be verified. Germline CDR1 is KGHDR and CDR2 is SFDVKD. There are 16 residues in the CDR3. The CDR3 spells CATSDFSRDRDEKLFF.

J is TRBJ1-4 and V is TRBV7-9; absent DNA, TCRdb's TRBD1 call cannot be checked. The CDR3 extends over 15 amino acids. Germline V gene lookup returns CDR1 SEHNR and CDR2 FQNEAQ (reference sequence). The CDR3 loop is CASSIRDRGTEKLFF.

This chain connects TRBV6-2 or TRBV6-3 to TRBJ2-7; TCRdb's D call, TRBD1, is unchecked because there is no DNA. The germline V gene has CDR1 MNHEY and CDR2 SVGEGT. The CDR3 has 12 residues. The CDR3 sequence: CASRDTDYEQYF.

V usage is TRBV14 and J usage is TRBJ2-7; TCRdb reports TRBD1, a call that lacks DNA to check it against. Germline CDR1 and CDR2: SGHDN and FVKESK. CDR3 length: 17 residues. The CDR3 is CASSHLRGGAGSYEQYF.

CDR3: CSALQGTYEQYF. The V gene is TRBV29-1, the J gene TRBJ2-7; no DNA is available, so the TRBD1 call from TCRdb remains unchecked. Germline V gene data show CDR1 as SQVTM and CDR2 as ANQGSEA. The CDR3 contains 12 residues.

This chain's CDR3 is CATSTGENTEAFF. V and J are TRBV7-9 and TRBJ1-1; TCRdb returns TRBD1, unconfirmable since there is no DNA. The CDR3 is made up of 13 amino acids. Germline-derived CDR1 and CDR2 are SEHNR and FQNEAQ (reference sequence).

The V and J genes are TRBV29-1 and TRBJ2-7; TCRdb's D call of TRBD1 is untestable without DNA. CDR1 and CDR2 from the germline V gene are SQVTM and ANQGSEA. This CDR3 has 12 residues. CDR3 amino acids: CSARDNPYEQYF.

This rearrangement joins TRBV11-3 to TRBJ2-7; TCRdb indicates TRBD1, and absent DNA this call remains unverified. The length of the CDR3 is 16 residues. Germline V gives CDR1 SGHNT, CDR2 YENEEA. This chain's CDR3 is CASSLDHRGGSYEQYF.

This chain joins TRBV12-2 and TRBJ2-1; TCRdb calls TRBD2, which cannot be checked without DNA. TRBV12-2 counts as a pseudogene. The CDR3 has 19 residues. This CDR3 is CASRLELAGGSAEENEQFF.

The chain uses TRBV6-2 or TRBV6-3 and TRBJ2-2. CDR3 length: 14 amino acids. Germline assignment: CDR1 MNHEY and CDR2 SVGEGT. CDR3: CASSIQVITGELFF.

The V and J genes are TRBV9 and TRBJ1-2; TCRdb's D call, TRBD1, is unchecked because there is no DNA. CDR1 is SGDLS, CDR2 YYNGEE, per germline. The CDR3 loop spans 17 amino acids. The CDR3 spells CASSAGTSPEANYGYTF.

The chain carries TRBV19 and TRBJ2-1; TCRdb names TRBD2, which stays unverified in the absence of DNA. Per germline, CDR1 LNHDA and CDR2 SQIVND (reference sequence). There are 14 residues in the CDR3. The CDR3 is CASTSGALHNEQFF. The full variable domain, with the rest looked up from reference TRBV19 and TRBJ2-1, is DGGITQSPKYLFRKEGQNVTLSCEQNLNHDAMYWYRQDPGQGLRLIYYSQIVNDFQKGDIAEGYSVSREKKESFPLTVTSAQKNPTAFYLCASTSGALHNEQFFGPGTRLTVL.

The chain couples TRBV7-9 to TRBJ2-7. CDR1 is SEHNR and CDR2 is FQNEAQ in the germline V gene (reference sequence). This CDR3 has 13 residues. The CDR3 reads CASSLASAYEQYF.

The chain links TRBV20-1 to TRBJ2-7; TCRdb's D call, TRBD1, is unchecked because there is no DNA. The CDR3 covers 13 residues. Germline assignment: CDR1 DFQATT and CDR2 SNEGSKA (reference sequence). The CDR3 is CSARVRGFYEQYF.

The rearrangement joins TRBV2 to TRBJ1-6; TCRdb's D call, TRBD1, is unchecked because there is no DNA. Looked up from germline, CDR1 is SNHLY and CDR2 is FYNNEI. The CDR3 extends over 15 amino acids. Here the CDR3 reads CASSAPGQINSPLHF.

The rearrangement joins TRBV7-8 to TRBJ2-7; no DNA is available, so the TRBD1 call from TCRdb remains unchecked. The CDR3 sequence is 16 residues long. From germline, CDR1 is SGHVS and CDR2 FQNEAQ. CDR3 sequence: CASSLAQQGNPYEQYF.

V and J are TRBV7-2 and TRBJ1-1. This CDR3 comprises 15 residues. The V gene's germline CDR1 is SGHTA and CDR2 FQGNSA. CDR3 amino acids: CASTLFSPGSTEAFF. Full variable domain (outside the CDR3, taken from reference TRBV7-2 and TRBJ1-1): GAGVSQSPSNKVTEKGKDVELRCDPISGHTALYWYRQSLGQGLEFLIYFQGNSAPDKSGLPSDRFSAERTGGSVSTLTIQRTQQEDSAVYLCASTLFSPGSTEAFFGQGTRLTVV.

The chain links TRBV28 to TRBJ2-3; the D call from TCRdb, TRBD1, cannot be confirmed without DNA. Germline V gives CDR1 MDHEN, CDR2 SYDVKM. The CDR3 consists of 16 residues. CDR3 loop: CASSFGPGGSADTQYF.